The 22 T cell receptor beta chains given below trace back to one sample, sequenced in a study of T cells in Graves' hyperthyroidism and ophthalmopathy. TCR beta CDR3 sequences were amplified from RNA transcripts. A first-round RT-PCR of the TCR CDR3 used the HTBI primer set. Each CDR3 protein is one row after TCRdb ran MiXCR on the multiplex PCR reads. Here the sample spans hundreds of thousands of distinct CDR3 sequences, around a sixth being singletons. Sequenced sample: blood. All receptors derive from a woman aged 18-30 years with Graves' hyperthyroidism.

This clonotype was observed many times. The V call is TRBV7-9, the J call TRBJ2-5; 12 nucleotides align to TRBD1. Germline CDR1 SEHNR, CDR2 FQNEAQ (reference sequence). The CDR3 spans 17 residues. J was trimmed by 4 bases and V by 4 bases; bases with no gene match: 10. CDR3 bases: TGTGCCAGCAGCTCCCTATTCGGGACAGGGGGCGGAGAGACCCAGTACTTC. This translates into CASSSLFGTGGGETQYF. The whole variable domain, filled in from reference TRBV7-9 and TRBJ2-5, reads DTGVSQNPRHKITKRGQNVTFRCDPISEHNRLYWYRQTLGQGPEFLTYFQNEAQLEKSRLLSDRFSAERPKGSFSTLEIQRTEQGDSAMYLCASSSLFGTGGGETQYFGPGTRLLVL.

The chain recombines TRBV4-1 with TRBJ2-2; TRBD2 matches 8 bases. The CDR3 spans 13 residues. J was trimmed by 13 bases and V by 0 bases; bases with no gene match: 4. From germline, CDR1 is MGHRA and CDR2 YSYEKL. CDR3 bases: TGCGCCAGCAGCCAAGATTCCCTAGCGGGGCTGTTTTTT. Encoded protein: CASSQDSLAGLFF.

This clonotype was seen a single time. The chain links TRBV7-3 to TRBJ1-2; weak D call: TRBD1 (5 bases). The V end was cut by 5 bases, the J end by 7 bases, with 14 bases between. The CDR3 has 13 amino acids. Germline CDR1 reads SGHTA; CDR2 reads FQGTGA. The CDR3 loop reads CASSPNGAGGYTF. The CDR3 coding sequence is TGTGCCAGCAGCCCAAATGGGGCGGGTGGCTACACCTTC.

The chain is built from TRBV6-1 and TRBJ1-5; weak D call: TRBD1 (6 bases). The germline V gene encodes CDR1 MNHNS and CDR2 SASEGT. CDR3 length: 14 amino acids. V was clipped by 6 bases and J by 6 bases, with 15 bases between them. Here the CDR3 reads CASRTPGAGQPQHF. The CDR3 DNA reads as TGTGCCAGCAGAACTCCAGGGGCGGGTCAGCCCCAGCATTTT.

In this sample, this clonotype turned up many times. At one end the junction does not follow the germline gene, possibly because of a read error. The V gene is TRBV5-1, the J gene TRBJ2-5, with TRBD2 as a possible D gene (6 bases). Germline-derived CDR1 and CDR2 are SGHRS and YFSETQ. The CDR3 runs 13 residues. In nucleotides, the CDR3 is TGTGCCAGCAGCTTGGGGGGCCAAGAGACCCAGTACTTC. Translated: CASSLGGQETQYF.

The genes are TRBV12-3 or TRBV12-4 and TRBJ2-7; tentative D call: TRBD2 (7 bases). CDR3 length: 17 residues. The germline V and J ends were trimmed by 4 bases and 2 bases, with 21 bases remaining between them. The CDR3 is CASSSSRGLAVPYEQYF. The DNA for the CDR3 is TGTGCCAGCAGTTCCTCCCGGGGGCTAGCGGTACCCTACGAGCAGTACTTC.

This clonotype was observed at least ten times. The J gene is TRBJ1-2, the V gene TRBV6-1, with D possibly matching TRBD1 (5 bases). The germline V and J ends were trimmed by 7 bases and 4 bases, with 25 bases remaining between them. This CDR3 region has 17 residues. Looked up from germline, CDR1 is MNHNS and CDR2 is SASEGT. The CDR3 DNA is TGTGCCAGCAACCCCTATGAACCGGGGGGGGAGATCTATGGCTACACCTTC. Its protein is CASNPYEPGGEIYGYTF.

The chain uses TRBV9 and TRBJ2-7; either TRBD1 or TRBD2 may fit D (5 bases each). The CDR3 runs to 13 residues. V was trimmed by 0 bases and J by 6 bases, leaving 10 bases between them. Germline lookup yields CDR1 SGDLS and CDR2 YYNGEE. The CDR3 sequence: CASSVAGTGEQYF. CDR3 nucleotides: TGTGCCAGCAGCGTAGCAGGGACGGGCGAGCAGTACTTC.

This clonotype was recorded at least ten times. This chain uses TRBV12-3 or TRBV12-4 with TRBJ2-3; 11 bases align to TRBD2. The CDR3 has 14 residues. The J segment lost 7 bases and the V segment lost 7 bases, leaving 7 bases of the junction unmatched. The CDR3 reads CASTEGTSGHTQYF. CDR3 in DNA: TGTGCCAGCACCGAAGGGACTAGCGGCCATACGCAGTATTTT.

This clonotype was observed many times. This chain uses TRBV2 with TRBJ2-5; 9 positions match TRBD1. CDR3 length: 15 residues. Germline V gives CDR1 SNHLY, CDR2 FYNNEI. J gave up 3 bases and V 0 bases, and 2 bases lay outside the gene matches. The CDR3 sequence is CASSEATGGKETQYF. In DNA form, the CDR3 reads TGTGCCAGCAGTGAAGCGACAGGGGGGAAAGAGACCCAGTACTTC.

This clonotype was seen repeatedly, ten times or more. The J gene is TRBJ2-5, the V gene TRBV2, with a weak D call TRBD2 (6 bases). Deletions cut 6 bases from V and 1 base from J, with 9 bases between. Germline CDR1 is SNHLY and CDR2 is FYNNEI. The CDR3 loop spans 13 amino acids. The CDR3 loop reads CASRRDFQETQYF. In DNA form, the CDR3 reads TGTGCCAGCAGACGGGACTTCCAAGAGACCCAGTACTTC. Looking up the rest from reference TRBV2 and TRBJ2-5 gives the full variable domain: EPEVTQTPSHQVTQMGQEVILRCVPISNHLYFYWYRQILGQKVEFLVSFYNNEISEKSEIFDDQFSVERPDGSNFTLKIRSTKLEDSAMYFCASRRDFQETQYFGPGTRLLVL.

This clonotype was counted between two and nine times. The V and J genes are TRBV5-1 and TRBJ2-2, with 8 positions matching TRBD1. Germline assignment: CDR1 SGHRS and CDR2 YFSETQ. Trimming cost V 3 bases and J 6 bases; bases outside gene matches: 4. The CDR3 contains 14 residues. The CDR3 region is CASSSVQGAGELFF. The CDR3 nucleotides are TGCGCCAGCAGCTCTGTACAGGGGGCCGGGGAGCTGTTTTTT.

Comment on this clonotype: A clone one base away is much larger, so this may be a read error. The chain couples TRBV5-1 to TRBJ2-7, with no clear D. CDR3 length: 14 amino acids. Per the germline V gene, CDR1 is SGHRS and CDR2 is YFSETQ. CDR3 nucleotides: TGCGTCAGCACCCGCTACGTCAGCTCCTACGAGCAGTACTTC. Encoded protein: CVSTRYVSSYEQYF.

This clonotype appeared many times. The chain's CDR3 is CASSTLLAEQYF. The DNA for the CDR3 is TGTGCCAGCAGCACACTACTAGCGGAACAGTACTTC. The chain uses TRBV11-3 and TRBJ2-7; TRBD2 agrees at 8 bases. The junction had 7 bases not matched to a gene; V was cut back by 5 bases and J by 10 bases. CDR1 is SGHNT, CDR2 YENEEA, per germline. The CDR3 has 12 amino acids.

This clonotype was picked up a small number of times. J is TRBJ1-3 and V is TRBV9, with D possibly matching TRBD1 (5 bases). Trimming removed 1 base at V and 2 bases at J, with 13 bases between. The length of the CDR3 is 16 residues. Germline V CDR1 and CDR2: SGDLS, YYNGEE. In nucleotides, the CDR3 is TGTGCCAGCAGCGTAACGCGGGGGGGAACTGGAAACACCATATATTTT. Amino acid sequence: CASSVTRGGTGNTIYF.

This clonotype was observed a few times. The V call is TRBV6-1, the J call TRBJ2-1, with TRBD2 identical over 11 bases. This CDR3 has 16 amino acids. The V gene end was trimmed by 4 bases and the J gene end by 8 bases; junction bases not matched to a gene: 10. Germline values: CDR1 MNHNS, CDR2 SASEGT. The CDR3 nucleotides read TGTGCCAGCAGTGGGGGTAGCGGGGGGGCCGTGTATGAGCAGTTCTTC. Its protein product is CASSGGSGGAVYEQFF.

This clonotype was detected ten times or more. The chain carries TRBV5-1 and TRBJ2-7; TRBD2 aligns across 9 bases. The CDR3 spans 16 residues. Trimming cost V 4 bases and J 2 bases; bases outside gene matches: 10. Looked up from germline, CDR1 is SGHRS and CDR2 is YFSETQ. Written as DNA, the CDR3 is TGCGCCAGCAGCCCGGCGGGGGGGTCCAATACCTACGAGCAGTACTTC. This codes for CASSPAGGSNTYEQYF. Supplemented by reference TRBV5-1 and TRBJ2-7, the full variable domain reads KAGVTQTPRYLIKTRGQQVTLSCSPISGHRSVSWYQQTPGQGLQFLFEYFSETQRNKGNFPGRFSGRQFSNSRSEMNVSTLELGDSALYLCASSPAGGSNTYEQYFGPGTRLTVT.

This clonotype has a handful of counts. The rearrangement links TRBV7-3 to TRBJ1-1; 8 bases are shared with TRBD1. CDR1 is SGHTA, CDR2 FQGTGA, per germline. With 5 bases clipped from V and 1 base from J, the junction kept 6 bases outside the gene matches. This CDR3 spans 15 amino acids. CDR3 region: CASSPSGQGNTEAFF. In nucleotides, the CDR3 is TGTGCCAGCAGCCCCTCAGGACAGGGGAACACTGAAGCTTTCTTT.

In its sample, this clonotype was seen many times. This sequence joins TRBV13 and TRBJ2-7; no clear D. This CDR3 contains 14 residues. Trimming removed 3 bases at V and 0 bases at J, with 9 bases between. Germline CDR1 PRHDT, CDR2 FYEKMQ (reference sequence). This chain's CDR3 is CASSFPADSYEQYF. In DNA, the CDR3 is TGTGCCAGCAGCTTCCCCGCGGACTCCTACGAGCAGTACTTC.

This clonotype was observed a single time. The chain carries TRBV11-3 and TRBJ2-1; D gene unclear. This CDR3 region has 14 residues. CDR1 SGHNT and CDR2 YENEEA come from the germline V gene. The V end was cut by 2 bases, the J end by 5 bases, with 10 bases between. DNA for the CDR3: TGTGCCAGCAGCTTAATGGACCTGCACAATGAGCAGTTCTTC. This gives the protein CASSLMDLHNEQFF.

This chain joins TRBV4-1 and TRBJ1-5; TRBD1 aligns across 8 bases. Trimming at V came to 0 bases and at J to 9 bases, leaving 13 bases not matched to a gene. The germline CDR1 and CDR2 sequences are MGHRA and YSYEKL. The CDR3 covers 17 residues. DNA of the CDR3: TGCGCCAGCAGCCAAGATCGGGCGACAGGGGCTCGGGGGCCCCAGCATTTT. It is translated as CASSQDRATGARGPQHF.

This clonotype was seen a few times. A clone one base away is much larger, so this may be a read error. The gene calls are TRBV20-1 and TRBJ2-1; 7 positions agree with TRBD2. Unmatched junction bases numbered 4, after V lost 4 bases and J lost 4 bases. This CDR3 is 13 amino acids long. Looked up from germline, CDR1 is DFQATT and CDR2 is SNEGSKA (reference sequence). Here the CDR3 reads CSAISGVYNEQFF. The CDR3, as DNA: TGCAGTGCTATAAGCGGGGTGTACAATGAGCAGTTCTTC.